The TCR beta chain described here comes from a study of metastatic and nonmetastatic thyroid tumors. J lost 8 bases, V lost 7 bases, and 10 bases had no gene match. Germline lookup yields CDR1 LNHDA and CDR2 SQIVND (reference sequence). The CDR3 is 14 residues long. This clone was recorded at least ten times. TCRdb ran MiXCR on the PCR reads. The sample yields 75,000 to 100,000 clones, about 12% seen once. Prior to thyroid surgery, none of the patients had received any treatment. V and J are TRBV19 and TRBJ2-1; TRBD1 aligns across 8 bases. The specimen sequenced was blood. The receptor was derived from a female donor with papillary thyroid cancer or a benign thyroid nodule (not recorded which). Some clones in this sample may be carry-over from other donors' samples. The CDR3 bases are TGTGCCAGTAAGCCGTGGCAGGGGGCCGATGAGCAGTTCTTC. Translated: CASKPWQGADEQFF.